The text below deals with one T cell receptor beta chain. This sample was included in a study of glioma-infiltrating T cells after dendritic cell vaccination. J gave up 3 bases and V 1 base, and 5 bases lay outside the gene matches. Per the germline V gene, CDR1 is SGHKS and CDR2 is YYEKEE (reference sequence). The CDR3 totals 15 residues. Time point given: after dendritic cell vaccination, including at tumor progression/relapse. Using immunoSEQ multiplex PCR, the repertoire was profiled, and TCRdb retains in-frame clones only, with some absent. The sample has under 130,000 clones; 90% are singletons.

The clonotype comes from a human donor with glioblastoma. The sequenced sample was blood, obtained after dendritic cell vaccination. J is TRBJ2-3 and V is TRBV5-5, with TRBD1 matching over 7 bases. The CDR3 here is CASSLNRGTTDTQYF. Written as DNA, the CDR3 is TGTGCCAGCAGCTTGAACAGGGGTACTACAGATACGCAGTATTTT. Supplemented by reference TRBV5-5 and TRBJ2-3, the full variable domain reads DAGVTQSPTHLIKTRGQQVTLRCSPISGHKSVSWYQQVLGQGPQFIFQYYEKEERGRGNFPDRFSARQFPNYSSELNVNALLLGDSALYLCASSLNRGTTDTQYFGPGTRLTVL.